One sample yielded the 29 T cell receptor beta chains listed below, sequenced in a study of blood T cell repertoires in COVID-19. Produced via immunoSEQ multiplex PCR; TCRdb's table is partial and in-frame only. Found here are 80,000 or so clones, about four fifths of them singletons; the top ten hold about 12%. The sequenced sample was peripheral blood. The receptors were gathered from a man aged 80 or over with acute or convalescent COVID-19.

The chain links TRBV19 to TRBJ1-5; a possible D gene is TRBD1 (6 bases). Trimming took off 7 bases at V and 7 bases at J, with 20 bases between the two ends. This CDR3 is built from 15 residues. From germline, CDR1 is LNHDA and CDR2 SQIVND (reference sequence). The CDR3, as DNA: TGTGCCAGTACCATTAGGCAGGTTCAGGGGCAGCCCCAGCATTTT. Translation gives CASTIRQVQGQPQHF.

This clone came up a few times. V and J are TRBV5-1 and TRBJ2-7; no clear D gene. This CDR3 has 10 amino acids. The germline V and J ends were trimmed by 7 bases and 2 bases, with 4 bases remaining between them. Germline V CDR1 and CDR2: SGHRS, YFSETQ. The CDR3 region is CASFTYEQYF. The CDR3 DNA follows: TGCGCCAGCTTCACCTACGAGCAGTACTTC.

The chain couples TRBV7-8 to TRBJ1-1; D is possibly TRBD1 (5 bases). V was clipped by 5 bases and J by 4 bases, with 11 bases between them. CDR3 length equals 13 residues. Germline loops: CDR1 SGHVS, CDR2 FQNEAQ. The CDR3 spells CASSAKQGTEAFF. DNA for the CDR3: TGTGCCAGCAGCGCCAAGCAGGGCACTGAAGCTTTCTTT.

V usage is TRBV15 and J usage is TRBJ2-1; 13 nucleotides match TRBD2. Germline V gene lookup returns CDR1 LNHNV and CDR2 YYDKDF (reference sequence). The V segment lost 6 bases and the J segment 8 bases; nucleotides outside the gene matches: 7. CDR3 size: 15 residues. The CDR3 DNA reads TGTGCCACCAGTCAGACTAGCGGGGGGTTATATGAGCAGTTCTTC. Its translation: CATSQTSGGLYEQFF.

This chain uses TRBV5-1 with TRBJ1-3; TRBD1 is a possible D gene (5 bases). Germline V gene sequence: CDR1 SGHRS, CDR2 YFSETQ. V was cut by 3 bases and J by 7 bases, with 11 bases left in between. CDR3 size: 13 residues. CDR3 loop: CASSSGQMNTIYF. CDR3 DNA sequence: TGCGCCAGCAGCTCAGGACAAATGAACACCATATATTTT. The whole variable domain, filled in from reference TRBV5-1 and TRBJ1-3, reads KAGVTQTPRYLIKTRGQQVTLSCSPISGHRSVSWYQQTPGQGLQFLFEYFSETQRNKGNFPGRFSGRQFSNSRSEMNVSTLELGDSALYLCASSSGQMNTIYFGEGSWLTVV.

The chain couples TRBV6-5 to TRBJ2-7, with 7 bases lining up with TRBD1. The germline V gene has CDR1 MNHEY and CDR2 SVGAGI. V shed 8 bases, J shed 1 base, and the junction held 8 bases outside the gene matches. CDR3 length equals 14 residues. The CDR3 coding sequence is TGTGCCAGCCAAGGAAGGGGACAGTCCTACGAGCAGTACTTC. It translates to CASQGRGQSYEQYF.

This chain connects TRBV6-5 to TRBJ2-1, with D possibly matching TRBD2 (5 bases). This CDR3 comprises 14 residues. The germline V gene encodes CDR1 MNHEY and CDR2 SVGAGI. The V end lost 6 bases, the J end lost 3 bases, and 12 bases lay between the germline ends. CDR3 residues: CASRFGGLYNEQFF. The CDR3 region has the DNA TGTGCCAGCAGGTTTGGCGGGCTCTACAATGAGCAGTTCTTC.

This sequence joins TRBV6-1 and TRBJ1-2; D is possibly TRBD1 (6 bases). The CDR3 extends over 13 amino acids. Trimming shortened V by 3 bases and J by 4 bases, and 9 bases separated the two germline ends. Germline CDR1 reads MNHNS; CDR2 reads SASEGT. For the CDR3, the DNA is TGTGCCAGCAGTGAGAGGGGGGGCTATGGCTACACCTTC. It codes for CASSERGGYGYTF.

The chain combines TRBV7-9 with TRBJ1-1; 11 nucleotides agree with TRBD1. Germline CDR1 and CDR2: SEHNR and FQNEAQ (reference sequence). V dropped 1 base and J dropped 11; count of bases not matched to a gene: 6. CDR3 length: 14 residues. The CDR3 loop reads CASSLGGQGARAFF. The CDR3 DNA follows: TGTGCCAGCAGCTTAGGAGGACAGGGGGCGCGGGCTTTCTTT.

The chain joins TRBV24-1 to TRBJ1-2, with 9 bases that match TRBD1. The CDR3 runs 13 residues. With 2 bases clipped from V and 7 bases from J, the junction kept 1 base outside the gene matches. Germline V gene lookup returns CDR1 KGHDR and CDR2 SFDVKD. The CDR3 bases are TGTGCCACCAGTGATTCGGACAGGGGTGGCTACACCTTC. It is translated as CATSDSDRGGYTF.

The chain joins TRBV5-1 to TRBJ1-2; 7 bases fit TRBD1. Germline V gives CDR1 SGHRS, CDR2 YFSETQ. This CDR3 has 13 residues. With 0 bases clipped from V and 6 bases from J, the junction kept 2 bases outside the gene matches. DNA for the CDR3: TGCGCCAGCAGCTTGGGACAGGGAAATGGCTACACCTTC. Encoded protein: CASSLGQGNGYTF.

This chain links TRBV5-1 with TRBJ1-3; the D gene is possibly TRBD1 (5 bases). The CDR3 has 14 residues. V lost 4 bases, J lost 2 bases, and 10 bases lay in between. Germline V gene data show CDR1 as SGHRS and CDR2 as YFSETQ. DNA of the CDR3: TGCGCCAGCAGCATACAGGAACCTGGAAACACCATATATTTT. Its translation is CASSIQEPGNTIYF.

The chain recombines TRBV4-1 with TRBJ1-4, with TRBD1 matching 8 bases. The CDR3 length is 18 residues. The V gene end was trimmed by 3 bases and the J gene end by 0 bases; junction bases not matched to a gene: 9. Germline CDR1 reads MGHRA; CDR2 reads YSYEKL. The CDR3 loop is CASSQTGVISATNEKLFF. Written as DNA, the CDR3 is TGCGCCAGCAGCCAGACAGGGGTAATATCTGCAACTAATGAAAAACTGTTTTTT.

The chain carries TRBV7-9 and TRBJ1-2, with D possibly matching TRBD1 (5 bases). Trimming shortened V by 4 bases and J by 3 bases, and 21 bases separated the two germline ends. The CDR3 extends over 17 amino acids. CDR1 is SEHNR, CDR2 FQNEAQ, per germline (reference sequence). As DNA, the CDR3 is TGTGCCAGCAGCTCCCGCCCCCTACAGGTTTCCTACTATGGCTACACCTTC. Translated, it gives CASSSRPLQVSYYGYTF.

This clone showed up just once. This sequence joins TRBV2 and TRBJ1-4; TRBD1 is a possible D gene (5 bases). From germline, CDR1 is SNHLY and CDR2 FYNNEI. The CDR3 has 14 residues. V was pared by 1 base and J by 8 bases, with 11 bases between. CDR3 sequence: CASSEGLRGEKLFF. CDR3 nucleotide sequence: TGTGCCAGCAGTGAAGGCCTCCGGGGGGAAAAACTGTTTTTT.

This clone showed up just a few times. In nucleotides, the CDR3 is TGTGCCAGCAGCCCTGACAGGGGGGCATATAATTCACCCCTCCACTTT. Translation: CASSPDRGAYNSPLHF. This chain links TRBV7-9 with TRBJ1-6; 9 nucleotides line up with TRBD1. Germline V gene lookup returns CDR1 SEHNR and CDR2 FQNEAQ (reference sequence). The J segment lost 4 bases and the V segment lost 5 bases, leaving 6 bases of the junction unmatched. The CDR3 is made up of 16 amino acids.

The rearrangement links TRBV2 to TRBJ1-1; D may be TRBD1 (5 bases). CDR3 length: 13 amino acids. Trimming cost V 6 bases and J 4 bases, with 12 bases left between them. Germline V lookup: CDR1 SNHLY, CDR2 FYNNEI. CDR3 DNA: TGTGCCAGCAGGCGGACATTCACCACTGAAGCTTTCTTT. This gives the protein CASRRTFTTEAFF.

The V gene is TRBV5-1, the J gene TRBJ1-2, with D possibly being TRBD1 (6 bases). Trimming removed 0 bases from V and 0 bases from J, with 15 bases in between. Germline CDR1 and CDR2: SGHRS and YFSETQ. The CDR3 is 17 residues long. CDR3 bases: TGCGCCAGCAGCTTGGACCGCCCGACAGGTCCTAACTATGGCTACACCTTC. This gives the protein CASSLDRPTGPNYGYTF. The full variable domain, rest sourced from reference TRBV5-1 and TRBJ1-2, is KAGVTQTPRYLIKTRGQQVTLSCSPISGHRSVSWYQQTPGQGLQFLFEYFSETQRNKGNFPGRFSGRQFSNSRSEMNVSTLELGDSALYLCASSLDRPTGPNYGYTFGSGTRLTVV.

This clone has only one observation. The genes are TRBV7-9 and TRBJ1-2; TRBD1 aligns across 7 bases. The CDR3 extends over 15 amino acids. With 2 bases clipped from V and 0 bases from J, the junction kept 3 bases outside the gene matches. The V gene's germline CDR1 is SEHNR and CDR2 FQNEAQ (reference sequence). This chain's CDR3 is CASSLQQGTNYGYTF. The CDR3 DNA follows: TGTGCCAGCAGCTTACAACAGGGGACTAACTATGGCTACACCTTC.

The CDR3 DNA is TGTGCCAGCAGCTTAGGTAGCGGGGGACCCGAGACCCAGTACTTC. Amino acids: CASSLGSGGPETQYF. The genes are TRBV7-9 and TRBJ2-5; 9 nucleotides line up with TRBD2. The CDR3 is 15 residues long. The J segment lost 5 bases and the V segment lost 1 base, leaving 5 bases of the junction unmatched. The germline CDR1 and CDR2 sequences are SEHNR and FQNEAQ (reference sequence).

A single count supports this clone. This sequence joins TRBV7-2 and TRBJ1-5, with D possibly matching TRBD1 (5 bases). Germline loops: CDR1 SGHTA, CDR2 FQGNSA. This CDR3 contains 14 residues. The V gene lost 2 bases and the J gene lost 4 bases, with 9 bases spanning the gap. The CDR3 sequence is CASSLLGANQPQHF. The CDR3 DNA follows: TGTGCCAGCAGCTTACTAGGGGCGAATCAGCCCCAGCATTTT.

This clone has a single count. The chain employs TRBV9 and TRBJ2-3; D is possibly TRBD1 (5 bases). CDR3 length equals 16 residues. Between the trimmed V and J ends, which lost 4 bases and 2 bases, there was a span of 17 bases. Germline assignment: CDR1 SGDLS and CDR2 YYNGEE. In DNA form, the CDR3 reads TGTGCCAGCAGCTCAAGGCAGGGAAGGGACACAGATACGCAGTATTTT. Its translation is CASSSRQGRDTDTQYF.

The chain is built from TRBV5-1 and TRBJ2-5, with D maybe TRBD2 (6 bases). CDR3 size: 14 residues. Germline CDR1 is SGHRS and CDR2 is YFSETQ. V gave up 0 bases and J gave up 4 bases, with 10 bases separating them. The CDR3 is CASSLDRGSETQYF. DNA for the CDR3: TGCGCCAGCAGCTTGGATCGGGGGTCAGAGACCCAGTACTTC.

The rearrangement links TRBV29-1 to TRBJ2-3; TRBD1 aligns across 9 bases. With V trimmed by 4 bases and J by 4 bases, 9 bases remained unmatched. CDR1 is SQVTM and CDR2 is ANQGSEA in the germline V gene. This CDR3 contains 15 residues. CDR3 nucleotide sequence: TGCAGCGTTGGGGACAGGGTAAAAGGGGCAGATACGCAGTATTTT. Its protein product is CSVGDRVKGADTQYF.

The gene calls are TRBV11-2 and TRBJ2-1; 8 nucleotides align to TRBD1. This CDR3 is 15 amino acids long. The V gene end was trimmed by 3 bases and the J gene end by 3 bases; junction bases not matched to a gene: 4. Germline V CDR1 and CDR2: SGHAT, FQNNGV. The DNA for the CDR3 is TGTGCCAGCAGCTTGGAAACAGGGGGCTACAATGAGCAGTTCTTC. Its translation is CASSLETGGYNEQFF.

This clone was picked up a small number of times. A read error may produce the germline difference seen at one junction end. The V call is TRBV4-1, the J call TRBJ1-1, with 12 bases matching TRBD1. The CDR3 is 18 residues long. In germline, CDR1 is MGHRA, CDR2 YSYEKL. In DNA, the CDR3 is TGCGCCAGCAGCTCCCGGGACAGGGGGCCTACCTTGAAGACTGAAGCTTTCTTT. Translated: CASSSRDRGPTLKTEAFF.

This clone was counted between two and nine times. This chain joins TRBV7-2 and TRBJ2-2; perhaps TRBD1 as D (5 bases). Trimming removed 4 bases from V and 5 bases from J, with 11 bases in between. CDR1 and CDR2 (germline): SGHTA, FQGNSA. This CDR3 comprises 14 residues. In nucleotides, the CDR3 is TGTGCCAGCAGCTCCCGACAGACTACCGGGGAGCTGTTTTTT. Translated, it gives CASSSRQTTGELFF.

The rearrangement joins TRBV30 to TRBJ2-3, with TRBD2 matching over 10 bases. The V segment lost 7 bases and the J segment 7 bases; nucleotides outside the gene matches: 11. This CDR3 contains 14 residues. Germline loops: CDR1 GTSNPN, CDR2 SVGIG (reference sequence). The CDR3 sequence is CASKKRGGGNTQYF. The CDR3 DNA reads as TGTGCCTCAAAAAAGCGGGGGGGCGGTAATACGCAGTATTTT.

The CDR3 sequence is CSAGGQQPQHF. DNA for the CDR3: TGCAGTGCGGGAGGCCAACAGCCCCAGCATTTT. This chain joins TRBV20-1 and TRBJ1-5; D ambiguous. V was shortened by 6 bases and J by 7 bases, with 10 bases between the two germline ends. Germline CDR1 DFQATT, CDR2 SNEGSKA (reference sequence). The CDR3 loop spans 11 amino acids.